Each of the 17 T cell receptor beta chains below was sequenced from the same sample in a study of blood T cell repertoires in COVID-19. Libraries were prepared by immunoSEQ multiplex PCR; TCRdb keeps only in-frame clonotypes and omits some of them. The sample gives roughly 300,000 clones, 85% of which show up once; 2.5% to 3% is in the top ten. The sequenced sample was PBMCs or T cells enriched from blood (not recorded which). The receptor source for this set is a woman aged 45-59 years who had recovered from COVID-19.

This rearrangement joins TRBV12-3 or TRBV12-4 to TRBJ1-1; D possibly corresponds to TRBD1 (5 bases). V was cut by 7 bases and J by 3 bases, with 12 bases left in between. The CDR3 is 13 residues long. The CDR3 sequence is CASTITGDTEAFF. The CDR3 nucleotides read TGTGCCAGCACCATTACGGGGGACACTGAAGCTTTCTTT.

The CDR3 DNA reads as TGCGCCAGCAGCCAGGGTACAGGGGTGGGCAATCAGCCCCAGCATTTT. Its translation: CASSQGTGVGNQPQHF. V and J are TRBV4-1 and TRBJ1-5, with 7 bases that match TRBD1. With V trimmed by 3 bases and J by 2 bases, 7 bases remained unmatched. The CDR3 runs 16 residues. Looked up from germline, CDR1 is MGHRA and CDR2 is YSYEKL.

J is TRBJ1-1 and V is TRBV5-4; D call uncertain. Per germline, CDR1 SGHNT and CDR2 YYREEE (reference sequence). V lost 1 base and J lost 7, with 8 bases in between. This CDR3 comprises 12 residues. CDR3 region: CASSLYRYEAFF. CDR3 DNA: TGTGCCAGCAGCTTGTACAGATATGAAGCTTTCTTT.

The chain uses TRBV2 and TRBJ2-5; D remains ambiguous. CDR3 length equals 14 residues. Germline loops: CDR1 SNHLY, CDR2 FYNNEI. The germline V and J ends were trimmed by 4 bases and 5 bases, with 14 bases remaining between them. In DNA form, the CDR3 reads TGTGCCAGCAGTGTTGACCGATCCGGGGAGACCCAGTACTTC. Its translation is CASSVDRSGETQYF.

This sequence joins TRBV9 and TRBJ2-5, with 12 nucleotides matching TRBD1. With V trimmed by 0 bases and J by 10 bases, 7 bases remained unmatched. Germline-derived CDR1 and CDR2 are SGDLS and YYNGEE. The CDR3 runs to 15 residues. The CDR3 is CASSVEGQGAIGQYF. CDR3 bases: TGTGCCAGCAGCGTAGAGGGACAGGGGGCGATCGGCCAGTACTTC.

The V and J genes are TRBV7-7 and TRBJ2-3; D perhaps matches TRBD1 (5 bases). The CDR3 loop spans 14 amino acids. The germline CDR1 and CDR2 sequences are SSHAT and FNYEAQ (reference sequence). V gave up 3 bases and J gave up 4 bases, with 11 bases separating them. The CDR3 reads CASSLSPGPDTQYF. The CDR3 DNA reads as TGTGCCAGCAGCTTGTCCCCAGGGCCAGATACGCAGTATTTT.

The CDR3: CASSLPPVEGQPQHF. CDR3 coding DNA: TGTGCCAGCAGTCTACCGCCGGTAGAGGGTCAGCCCCAGCATTTT. The chain combines TRBV28 with TRBJ1-5; D gene unclear. This CDR3 has 15 amino acids. V lost 5 bases and J lost 6, with 17 bases in between. Germline-derived CDR1 and CDR2 are MDHEN and SYDVKM.

The chain recombines TRBV11-2 with TRBJ1-5; TRBD1 matches 7 bases. With V trimmed by 4 bases and J by 3 bases, 9 bases remained unmatched. The CDR3 covers 16 residues. Germline V gives CDR1 SGHAT, CDR2 FQNNGV. The CDR3 DNA follows: TGTGCCAGCAGCTCCCGTCCCGGGACAGCCAATCAGCCCCAGCATTTT. It is translated as CASSSRPGTANQPQHF.

The gene calls are TRBV28 and TRBJ1-5, with 7 bases matching TRBD1. The ends lost 5 bases at V and 0 bases at J; junction bases unmatched: 10. Germline-derived CDR1 and CDR2 are MDHEN and SYDVKM. This CDR3 is built from 17 residues. The CDR3 sequence: CASSQTGAEYSNQPQHF. DNA of the CDR3: TGTGCCAGCAGTCAAACAGGGGCAGAATATAGCAATCAGCCCCAGCATTTT.

The V and J genes are TRBV18 and TRBJ1-6; maybe TRBD1 (6 bases). Trimming removed 3 bases from V and 6 bases from J, with 12 bases in between. The CDR3 runs to 15 residues. From germline, CDR1 is KGHSH and CDR2 LQKENI. CDR3 nucleotide sequence: TGTGCCAGCTCACCCTACAGGGCTCCTAATTCACCCCTCCACTTT. Translated, it gives CASSPYRAPNSPLHF.

The chain links TRBV3-1 (or the pseudogene TRBV3-2) to TRBJ2-2, with a weak D call TRBD1 (6 bases). The germline V gene has CDR1 LGHDT and CDR2 YNNKEL (reference sequence). Trimming stripped 3 bases from V and 3 bases from J, with 11 bases between. This CDR3 is 15 amino acids long. CDR3 sequence (DNA): TGTGCCAGCAGCCAGTTTTCAGGGGACACCGGGGAGCTGTTTTTT. As protein: CASSQFSGDTGELFF.

In its sample, this clone was seen once. This chain uses TRBV4-1 with TRBJ1-1; 7 bases match TRBD1. CDR3 length equals 13 residues. Germline lookup yields CDR1 MGHRA and CDR2 YSYEKL. J was trimmed by 0 bases and V by 5 bases; bases with no gene match: 0. The CDR3, as DNA: TGCGCCAGCAGCGGACAGGTGAACACTGAAGCTTTCTTT. It yields the protein CASSGQVNTEAFF.

This clone came up once. The genes are TRBV7-9 and TRBJ2-1, with D possibly TRBD2 on 5 matching bases. Trimming removed 5 bases from V and 3 bases from J, with 14 bases in between. In germline, CDR1 is SEHNR, CDR2 FQNEAQ (reference sequence). This CDR3 has 15 residues. The CDR3 region is CASSPKAAGYNEQFF. DNA for the CDR3: TGTGCCAGCAGCCCCAAGGCCGCGGGCTACAATGAGCAGTTCTTC.

J is TRBJ2-2 and V is TRBV30; 8 bases line up with TRBD1. This CDR3 contains 14 residues. Germline lookup yields CDR1 GTSNPN and CDR2 SVGIG (reference sequence). Trimming cost V 4 bases and J 0 bases; bases outside gene matches: 1. CDR3 DNA: TGTGCCTGGAAGGACAGGGCGAACACCGGGGAGCTGTTTTTT. The encoded protein is CAWKDRANTGELFF.

This clone appeared a few times. The CDR3 DNA reads TGTGCCAGCAGTTTGCGGGTGGCCTCTGGAAACACCATATATTTT. This sequence encodes CASSLRVASGNTIYF. V usage is TRBV6-6 and J usage is TRBJ1-3; D remains unclear. This CDR3 contains 15 residues. The V gene's germline CDR1 is MNHNY and CDR2 SVGAGI (reference sequence). Trimming cost V 4 bases and J 0 bases, with 10 bases left between them.

A note on this clone: Other DNA sequences of this sample code for an identical CDR3. The chain joins TRBV5-1 to TRBJ2-7, with 7 nucleotides matching TRBD1. V trimming: 3 bases; J trimming: 2 bases; junction bases outside the gene matches: 5. CDR1 and CDR2 from the germline V gene are SGHRS and YFSETQ. The CDR3 spans 14 residues. The CDR3 DNA reads TGCGCCAGCAGCTCCCGACAGGGCGCCTACGAGCAGTACTTC. Translation: CASSSRQGAYEQYF.

There are a few counts of this clone. In nucleotides, the CDR3 is TGTGCCAGCAGCACGACAGAACTTAAGGGGGAAAAACTGTTTTTT. Its protein is CASSTTELKGEKLFF. This chain connects TRBV13 to TRBJ1-4; maybe TRBD1 (5 bases). The CDR3 runs 15 residues. Germline V CDR1 and CDR2: PRHDT, FYEKMQ (reference sequence). Trimming took 5 bases from V and 8 from J, leaving 18 bases between them.